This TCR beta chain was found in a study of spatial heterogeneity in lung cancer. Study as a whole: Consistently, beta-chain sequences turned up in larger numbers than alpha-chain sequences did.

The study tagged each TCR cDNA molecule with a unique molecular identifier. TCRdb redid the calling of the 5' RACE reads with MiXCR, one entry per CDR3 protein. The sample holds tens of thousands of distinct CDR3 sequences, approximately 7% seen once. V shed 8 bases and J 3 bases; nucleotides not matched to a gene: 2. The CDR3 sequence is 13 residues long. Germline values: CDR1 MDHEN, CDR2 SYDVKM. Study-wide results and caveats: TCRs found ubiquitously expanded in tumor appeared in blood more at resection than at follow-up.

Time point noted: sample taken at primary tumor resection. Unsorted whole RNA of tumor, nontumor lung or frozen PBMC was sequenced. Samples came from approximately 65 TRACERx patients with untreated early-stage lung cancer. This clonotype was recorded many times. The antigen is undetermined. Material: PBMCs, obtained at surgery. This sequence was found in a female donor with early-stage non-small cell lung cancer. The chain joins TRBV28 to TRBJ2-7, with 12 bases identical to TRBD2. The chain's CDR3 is CASSTSGSYEQYF. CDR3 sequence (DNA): TGTGCCAGCTCGACTAGCGGGAGCTACGAGCAGTACTTC.